This T cell receptor (beta chain) was profiled in a study of blood T cell repertoires in COVID-19. Background on the study: The samples span acute and convalescent COVID-19 from the United States, Italy and Spain. T cells, B-cell-depleted T cells, or PBMCs supplied cDNA or gDNA.

This CDR3 region has 11 residues. The V end lost 2 bases, the J end lost 6 bases, and 5 bases lay between the germline ends. The V gene's germline CDR1 is SGHVS and CDR2 FQNEAQ. This clone appeared once. Authors' data handling: Reference gene primer amplification gave estimated nucleated cell counts. Measured with immunoSEQ multiplex PCR; TCRdb has only the in-frame clones, and not every one. D and trimming were read from the DNA, whereas the V and J calls and clone size are those reported in that table. The profile shows 81,000 or so clones, about 92% of them singletons. This clonotype originated in a woman aged 55-70 years with active COVID-19. This rearrangement joins TRBV7-8 to TRBJ2-7; D remains ambiguous. Sequencing used peripheral blood. Written as DNA, the CDR3 is TGTGCCAGCAGCTTAAATCTCGAGCAGTACTTC. This encodes CASSLNLEQYF.